This TCR beta chain was found in a study of metastatic and nonmetastatic thyroid tumors. In the original analysis: Between-group CDR3 differences, defined by clinicopathological status, yielded a distant-metastasis classifier for papillary thyroid cancer. MiXCR was used by TCRdb to re-call the PCR reads. The authors' filters were not applied to this entry. The sample gives tens of thousands of clones, less than 25% of which show up once; roughly 14% is in the top ten. The CDR3 totals 14 residues. Germline lookup yields CDR1 KGHSH and CDR2 LQKENI. With V trimmed by 3 bases and J by 4 bases, 6 bases remained unmatched. Patients underwent thyroid surgery, and none had received any treatment before it.

The clonotype comes from a female donor with papillary thyroid cancer or a benign thyroid nodule (not recorded which). Some clones in this sample may be carry-over from other donors' samples. Sequencing input: tumor tissue. The chain is built from TRBV18 and TRBJ2-7; 7 nucleotides line up with TRBD1. CDR3 DNA sequence: TGTGCCAGCTCACCCGACAGGGCAAGGTACGAGCAGTACTTC. The encoded protein is CASSPDRARYEQYF. The full variable domain, completed using reference TRBV18 and TRBJ2-7, is NAGVMQNPRHLVRRRGQEARLRCSPMKGHSHVYWYRQLPEEGLKFMVYLQKENIIDESGMPKERFSAEFPKEGPSILRIQQVVRGDSAAYFCASSPDRARYEQYFGPGTRLTVT.